These 32 T cell receptor beta chains share one sample of origin, sequenced in a study of blood T cell repertoires in COVID-19. Produced via immunoSEQ multiplex PCR; TCRdb's table is partial and in-frame only. The table lists some 350,000 clones, around 90% of them singletons. What was sequenced was peripheral blood. The receptors were sampled from a man younger than 35 with active or convalescent COVID-19.

This clone appeared a single time. This chain connects TRBV18 to TRBJ1-1, with 8 bases identical to TRBD1. This CDR3 has 14 amino acids. Looked up from germline, CDR1 is KGHSH and CDR2 is LQKENI. With 0 bases clipped from V and 4 bases from J, the junction kept 1 base outside the gene matches. The CDR3 coding sequence is TGTGCCAGCTCACCACCGGACAGGGCCACTGAAGCTTTCTTT. Protein product: CASSPPDRATEAFF.

This chain joins TRBV30 and TRBJ2-1; D is ambiguous. Germline CDR1 GTSNPN, CDR2 SVGIG (reference sequence). Trimming took 5 bases from V and 5 from J, leaving 7 bases between them. This CDR3 region has 11 residues. The CDR3 sequence: CAWERNNEQFF. The CDR3 DNA is TGTGCCTGGGAGCGTAACAATGAGCAGTTCTTC.

The rearrangement uses TRBV7-2 and TRBJ2-7; tentatively, D is TRBD1 (7 bases). Germline CDR1 SGHTA, CDR2 FQGNSA. Trimming took 2 bases from V and 4 from J, leaving 15 bases between them. The length of the CDR3 is 15 residues. DNA of the CDR3: TGTGCCAGCAGCTTATATGGAGGGGGCGGGTACGAGCAGTACTTC. It specifies CASSLYGGGGYEQYF.

V usage is TRBV28 and J usage is TRBJ1-2; TRBD1 aligns across 8 bases. Unmatched junction bases numbered 15, after V lost 5 bases and J lost 7 bases. Germline assignment: CDR1 MDHEN and CDR2 SYDVKM. This CDR3 has 16 amino acids. The CDR3 coding sequence is TGTGCCAGCAGTCCCGCCGGGACAGGAGGAGTAGGTGGCTACACCTTC. Translating gives CASSPAGTGGVGGYTF.

The CDR3, as DNA: TGCAGTGCTAGTTACCCCAGCTCCTACAATGAGCAGTTCTTC. Its translation is CSASYPSSYNEQFF. The chain couples TRBV20-1 to TRBJ2-1, with D unresolved. Trimming shortened V by 3 bases and J by 0 bases, and 9 bases separated the two germline ends. This CDR3 has 14 residues. Germline V CDR1 and CDR2: DFQATT, SNEGSKA (reference sequence).

The chain couples TRBV5-6 to TRBJ1-1, with D maybe TRBD1 (5 bases). Germline CDR1 is SGHDT and CDR2 is YYEEEE. This CDR3 is 14 amino acids long. V shed 2 bases and J shed 4 bases, with 12 bases lying between them. The CDR3 is CASSFFTGGTEAFF. The CDR3 DNA is TGTGCCAGCAGCTTTTTTACGGGGGGCACTGAAGCTTTCTTT.

The V call is TRBV11-2, the J call TRBJ2-2; weak D call: TRBD2 (5 bases). Trimming left V 4 bases short and J 4 bases short, with 13 bases between. The CDR3 is made up of 15 amino acids. CDR1 and CDR2 (germline): SGHAT, FQNNGV. The CDR3 DNA sequence: TGTGCCAGCAGCTCCCACAGACGGGGCACCGGGGAGCTGTTTTTT. It encodes CASSSHRRGTGELFF.

The J gene is TRBJ2-7, the V gene TRBV11-2, with TRBD2 as a possible D gene (6 bases). Germline values: CDR1 SGHAT, CDR2 FQNNGV. The germline V and J ends were trimmed by 5 bases and 6 bases, with 23 bases remaining between them. CDR3 length: 16 residues. The CDR3 DNA sequence: TGTGCCAGCAGCCTGAACTTCGGCGGGACTCCCCTCGAGCAGTACTTC. Translating gives CASSLNFGGTPLEQYF.

J is TRBJ2-3 and V is TRBV6-5; possible D gene TRBD1, 6 bases. This CDR3 has 12 residues. V was clipped by 6 bases and J by 5 bases, with 9 bases between them. Germline-derived CDR1 and CDR2 are MNHEY and SVGAGI. CDR3 DNA: TGTGCCAGCAGGGCACAGGGAGATACGCAGTATTTT. Residues: CASRAQGDTQYF.

This chain links TRBV24-1 with TRBJ2-5; D possibly corresponds to TRBD1 (6 bases). CDR1 KGHDR and CDR2 SFDVKD come from the germline V gene. The ends were cut back, 4 bases at V and 4 bases at J, with 12 bases in the middle. This CDR3 is built from 14 residues. CDR3 DNA sequence: TGTGCCACCAGTGAAGGACAGTTGCCAGAGACCCAGTACTTC. Translating gives CATSEGQLPETQYF.

V is TRBV27 and J is TRBJ1-5, with D unresolved. Between the trimmed V and J ends, which lost 2 bases and 7 bases, there was a span of 9 bases. The CDR3 is made up of 13 amino acids. Germline CDR1 and CDR2: MNHEY and SMNVEV (reference sequence). This chain's CDR3 is CASSLGAGQPQHF. The CDR3 DNA reads TGTGCCAGCAGTTTAGGCGCGGGGCAGCCCCAGCATTTT.

V usage is TRBV29-1 and J usage is TRBJ1-5, with D possibly matching TRBD1 (6 bases). Between the trimmed V and J ends, which lost 6 bases and 1 base, there was a span of 10 bases. The germline V gene has CDR1 SQVTM and CDR2 ANQGSEA. This CDR3 comprises 13 residues. The CDR3 nucleotides are TGCAGCGTCAGGACAGCAAGCAATCAGCCCCAGCATTTT. It translates to CSVRTASNQPQHF.

This chain connects TRBV3-1 (or the pseudogene TRBV3-2) to TRBJ2-7; 9 bases align to TRBD2. This CDR3 contains 15 residues. V lost 1 base and J lost 6; bases outside the gene matches: 7. From germline, CDR1 is LGHDT and CDR2 YNNKEL (reference sequence). CDR3 nucleotides: TGTGCCAGCAGCCAAGCGGCTAGCGGGGTCAGCGAGCAGTACTTC. It yields the protein CASSQAASGVSEQYF.

The table lists this clone with a few counts. The V gene is TRBV28, the J gene TRBJ1-6; D may be TRBD1 (5 bases). V lost 2 bases and J 7 bases, leaving 15 bases between the germline ends. Germline V gene lookup returns CDR1 MDHEN and CDR2 SYDVKM. CDR3 length: 16 residues. The CDR3 loop reads CASSLGPGLFNSPLHF. CDR3 coding DNA: TGTGCCAGCAGTTTAGGCCCGGGACTTTTCAATTCACCCCTCCACTTT.

V and J are TRBV13 and TRBJ2-7, with 9 nucleotides matching TRBD1. CDR3 size: 15 residues. Germline V lookup: CDR1 PRHDT, CDR2 FYEKMQ (reference sequence). The V segment lost 4 bases and the J segment 3 bases; nucleotides outside the gene matches: 7. The CDR3 loop reads CASSSEAGQGYEQYF. CDR3 coding DNA: TGTGCCAGCAGCTCAGAGGCGGGACAGGGCTACGAGCAGTACTTC.

This rearrangement joins TRBV4-3 to TRBJ1-1; D remains ambiguous. The CDR3 consists of 13 residues. CDR1 LGHNA and CDR2 YSLEER come from the germline V gene. Trimming shortened V by 5 bases and J by 1 base, and 8 bases separated the two germline ends. In nucleotides, the CDR3 is TGCGCCAGCAGCTTAGGGAGGAACACTGAAGCTTTCTTT. This sequence encodes CASSLGRNTEAFF.

Turning to this clone: Relative to the germline gene, one junction end is altered; a read error may explain this. The chain uses TRBV5-5 and TRBJ2-6, with 8 bases aligning to TRBD2. There are 18 residues in the CDR3. Germline V lookup: CDR1 SGHKS, CDR2 YYEKEE (reference sequence). The chain's CDR3 is CASSLLVLADSGANVLTF. CDR3 nucleotide sequence: TGTGCCAGCAGCCTGTTGGTACTAGCGGACTCTGGGGCCAACGTGCTGACTTTC.

The gene calls are TRBV4-3 and TRBJ2-1; D unclear. Germline-derived CDR1 and CDR2 are LGHNA and YSLEER. The CDR3 is 15 residues long. V lost 0 bases and J lost 2, with 8 bases in between. The CDR3 sequence: CASSQDVSPYNEQFF. The DNA for the CDR3 is TGCGCCAGCAGCCAAGATGTCTCTCCCTACAATGAGCAGTTCTTC.

This chain links TRBV7-2 with TRBJ2-2; D uncertain. V was trimmed by 1 base and J by 5 bases, leaving 11 bases between them. Germline CDR1 and CDR2: SGHTA and FQGNSA. The length of the CDR3 is 15 residues. The CDR3 coding sequence is TGTGCCAGCAGCTTAGGGCAGGTGATTACCGGGGAGCTGTTTTTT. Translation gives CASSLGQVITGELFF.

The V call is TRBV12-3 or TRBV12-4, the J call TRBJ1-3, with 7 nucleotides matching TRBD1. The CDR3 consists of 13 residues. The trim removed 8 bases at V and 2 bases at J, leaving 3 bases unmatched. The CDR3 nucleotides are TGTGCCAGCCGGGGGACAGCTGGAAACACCATATATTTT. Amino acids: CASRGTAGNTIYF.

This sequence joins TRBV7-9 and TRBJ1-1; TRBD1 matches 11 bases. Germline trimming cut 5 bases from V and 4 bases from J; bases unmatched to any gene: 9. This CDR3 contains 16 residues. CDR1 is SEHNR, CDR2 FQNEAQ, per germline (reference sequence). The CDR3 DNA follows: TGTGCCAGCAGCCCCGGACAGGGGGCAACGAGCACTGAAGCTTTCTTT. Translating gives CASSPGQGATSTEAFF.

The chain recombines TRBV14 with TRBJ1-1; 9 bases are shared with TRBD1. Trimming removed 4 bases from V and 4 bases from J; junction bases left unmatched: 16. This CDR3 comprises 18 residues. The germline V gene has CDR1 SGHDN and CDR2 FVKESK. DNA of the CDR3: TGTGCCAGCAGCCCGCGCGGACAGGGGACCCTATATGGCACTGAAGCTTTCTTT. Amino acids: CASSPRGQGTLYGTEAFF.

V gene TRBV29-1 combines with J gene TRBJ1-2; D gene ambiguous. The CDR3 contains 13 residues. Deletions cut 0 bases from V and 8 bases from J, with 13 bases between. CDR1 and CDR2 from the germline V gene are SQVTM and ANQGSEA. The CDR3 bases are TGCAGCGTTGAAGACCCGACCGCGCGGGGCTACACCTTC. Amino acid sequence: CSVEDPTARGYTF. Filled out from reference TRBV29-1 and TRBJ1-2, the complete variable domain reads SAVISQKPSRDICQRGTSLTIQCQVDSQVTMMFWYRQQPGQSLTLIATANQGSEATYESGFVIDKFPISRPNLTFSTLTVSNMSPEDSSIYLCSVEDPTARGYTFGSGTRLTVV.

The chain combines TRBV7-2 with TRBJ2-2; the D gene is possibly TRBD1 (5 bases). V lost 0 bases and J 0 bases, leaving 8 bases between the germline ends. Germline V CDR1 and CDR2: SGHTA, FQGNSA. This CDR3 is 16 amino acids long. CDR3 sequence reads: CASSLAGRANTGELFF. In DNA form, the CDR3 reads TGTGCCAGCAGCTTAGCTGGCAGGGCGAACACCGGGGAGCTGTTTTTT.

The chain is built from TRBV3-1 (or the pseudogene TRBV3-2) and TRBJ1-2; the match to TRBD1 covers 8 bases. Trimming removed 2 bases from V and 13 bases from J; junction bases left unmatched: 6. The CDR3 loop spans 12 amino acids. Germline assignment: CDR1 LGHDT and CDR2 YNNKEL (reference sequence). The CDR3 DNA sequence: TGTGCCAGCAGCCAAAGGACAGGGACGGGCACCTTC. Protein: CASSQRTGTGTF.

This clone was picked up one time. The CDR3 sequence: CASSLDSRFNQPQHF. The CDR3 DNA follows: TGTGCCAGCAGTTTAGACAGCCGCTTCAATCAGCCCCAGCATTTT. V is TRBV9 and J is TRBJ1-5, with D possibly being TRBD1 (5 bases). The CDR3 loop spans 15 amino acids. Trimming pared 5 bases from V and 3 bases from J, leaving 15 bases between. Germline CDR1 is SGDLS and CDR2 is YYNGEE.

This clone has just one count. The chain couples TRBV9 to TRBJ2-6; D perhaps matches TRBD1 (5 bases). V lost 3 bases and J 0 bases, leaving 19 bases between the germline ends. The CDR3 runs 19 residues. CDR1 is SGDLS and CDR2 is YYNGEE in the germline V gene. CDR3 nucleotides: TGTGCCAGCAGCGCCCAAAGGACAAGCAGGAACTCTGGGGCCAACGTCCTGACTTTC. Its translation is CASSAQRTSRNSGANVLTF.

The rearrangement joins TRBV7-2 to TRBJ1-5, with D maybe TRBD1 (5 bases). This CDR3 spans 18 amino acids. CDR1 SGHTA and CDR2 FQGNSA come from the germline V gene. The V gene lost 5 bases and the J gene lost 1 base, with 21 bases spanning the gap. CDR3: CASSPIPAQGGSNQPQHF. In DNA form, the CDR3 reads TGTGCCAGCAGCCCAATTCCAGCCCAGGGAGGAAGCAATCAGCCCCAGCATTTT.

The V gene is TRBV9, the J gene TRBJ2-1, with 9 nucleotides matching TRBD2. There are 15 residues in the CDR3. Germline V gene sequence: CDR1 SGDLS, CDR2 YYNGEE. V shed 2 bases, J shed 9 bases, and the junction held 9 bases outside the gene matches. The CDR3 sequence is CASSVSAGGSIEQFF. The CDR3 DNA sequence: TGTGCCAGCAGCGTGTCAGCGGGAGGAAGTATTGAGCAGTTCTTC.

The chain couples TRBV5-1 to TRBJ2-7; 7 nucleotides line up with TRBD2. J gave up 1 base and V 5 bases, and 0 bases lay outside the gene matches. The CDR3 sequence is 12 residues long. Germline CDR1 reads SGHRS; CDR2 reads YFSETQ. CDR3 sequence: CASRGGSYEQYF. CDR3 in DNA: TGCGCCAGCAGGGGGGGGTCCTACGAGCAGTACTTC.

This clone has more than one count but fewer than ten. The sample carries other DNA sequences with the same CDR3. The rearrangement links TRBV19 to TRBJ1-2; TRBD1 aligns across 7 bases. Germline values: CDR1 LNHDA, CDR2 SQIVND (reference sequence). This CDR3 region has 14 residues. V trimming: 6 bases; J trimming: 3 bases; junction bases outside the gene matches: 7. CDR3 residues: CASSRGTDYYGYTF. The CDR3 region has the DNA TGTGCCAGTAGCCGGGGGACAGACTACTATGGCTACACCTTC.

Concerning this clone itself: This specimen includes other DNA sequences encoding the same CDR3. The CDR3 sequence is CASTGGSYEQYF. In nucleotides, the CDR3 is TGTGCCAGCACAGGGGGCTCCTACGAGCAGTACTTC. The rearrangement joins TRBV28 to TRBJ2-7, with 7 bases aligning to TRBD1. The CDR3 sequence is 12 residues long. Trimming cost V 7 bases and J 0 bases; bases outside gene matches: 0. Germline CDR1 is MDHEN and CDR2 is SYDVKM.